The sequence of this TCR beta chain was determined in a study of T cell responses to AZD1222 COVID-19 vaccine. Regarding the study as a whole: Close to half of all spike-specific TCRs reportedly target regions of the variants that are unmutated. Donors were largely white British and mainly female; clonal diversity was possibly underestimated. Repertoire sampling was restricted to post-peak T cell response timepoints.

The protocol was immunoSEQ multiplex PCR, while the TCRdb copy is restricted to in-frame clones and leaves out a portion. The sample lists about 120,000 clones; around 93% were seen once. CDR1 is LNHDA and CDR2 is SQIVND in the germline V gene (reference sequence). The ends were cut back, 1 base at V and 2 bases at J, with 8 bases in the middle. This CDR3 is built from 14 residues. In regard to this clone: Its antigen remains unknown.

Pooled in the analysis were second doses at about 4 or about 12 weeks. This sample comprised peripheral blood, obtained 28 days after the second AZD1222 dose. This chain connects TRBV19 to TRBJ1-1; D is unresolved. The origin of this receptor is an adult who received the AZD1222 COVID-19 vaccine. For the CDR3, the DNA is TGTGCCAGTAGTATAGTCTGGGAAAACACTGAAGCTTTCTTT. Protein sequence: CASSIVWENTEAFF.